This T cell receptor (beta chain) was sequenced in a study of CD8 T cells in ankylosing spondylitis. Making the TCR beta libraries involved quantitative 5'-RACE with molecular barcodes. One entry per CDR3 protein, called by TCRdb with MiXCR from the 5' RACE reads. The sample lists more than 600,000 distinct CDR3 sequences; roughly 19% were seen once. This clonotype was seen only a few times. Antigen: not known. Whole-study results and caveats: In ankylosing spondylitis blood, a motif of seven to nine highly homologous TCR beta variants appeared characteristic.

Trimming stripped 4 bases from V and 8 bases from J, with 19 bases between. Germline CDR1 and CDR2: SGDLS and YYNGEE. The CDR3 has 15 amino acids. The chain is built from TRBV9 and TRBJ2-1; D may be TRBD1 (5 bases). The specimen was blood, either unsorted or a sorted T cell fraction (not recorded which). The receptor comes from a male donor with ankylosing spondylitis. Written as DNA, the CDR3 is TGTGCCAGCAGCCCCAGCCAGGCAGGGATCGATGAGCAGTTCTTC. Its protein product is CASSPSQAGIDEQFF.